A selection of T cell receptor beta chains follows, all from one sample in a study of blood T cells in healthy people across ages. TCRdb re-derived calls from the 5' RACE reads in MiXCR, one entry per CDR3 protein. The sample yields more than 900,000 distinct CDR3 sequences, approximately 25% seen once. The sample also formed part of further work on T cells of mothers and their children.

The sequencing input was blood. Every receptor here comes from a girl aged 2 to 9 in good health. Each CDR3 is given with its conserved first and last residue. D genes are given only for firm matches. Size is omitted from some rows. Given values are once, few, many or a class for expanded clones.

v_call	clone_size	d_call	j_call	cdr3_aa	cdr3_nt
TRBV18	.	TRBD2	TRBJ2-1	CASSPREAGFYNEQFF	TGTGCCAGCTCACCAAGGGAAGCGGGGTTCTACAATGAGCAGTTCTTC
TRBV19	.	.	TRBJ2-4	CASSIFSGSKNIQYF	TGTGCCAGTAGTATTTTTAGCGGATCCAAAAACATTCAGTACTTC
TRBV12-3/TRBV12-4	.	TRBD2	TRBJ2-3	CASSFKREDPSSTDTQYF	TGTGCCAGCAGTTTTAAGCGGGAGGACCCTTCTAGCACAGATACGCAGTATTTT
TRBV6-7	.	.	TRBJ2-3	CASSPTPDGIDTQYF	TGTGCCAGCAGTCCGACACCTGACGGGATAGATACGCAGTATTTT
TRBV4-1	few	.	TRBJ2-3	CASSQVGPVAADTQYF	TGCGCCAGCAGCCAAGTGGGACCAGTTGCAGCGGATACGCAGTATTTT
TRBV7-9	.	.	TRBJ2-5	CASSFGPSGETQYF	TGTGCCAGCAGCTTCGGCCCCAGTGGAGAGACCCAGTACTTC
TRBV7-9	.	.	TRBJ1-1	CASLSHTEAFF	TGTGCCAGCTTGTCGCACACTGAAGCTTTCTTT
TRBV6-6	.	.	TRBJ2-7	CASSYPTTGNEQYF	TGTGCCAGCAGTTACCCGACGACAGGTAACGAGCAGTACTTC
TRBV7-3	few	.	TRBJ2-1	CASSLSGPIGNEQFF	TGTGCCAGCAGCTTGTCAGGCCCTATAGGGAATGAGCAGTTCTTC
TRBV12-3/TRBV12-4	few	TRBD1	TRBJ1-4	CASSFGQTGGGTNEKLFF	TGTGCCAGCAGTTTTGGGCAAACAGGGGGAGGAACTAATGAAAAACTGTTTTTT
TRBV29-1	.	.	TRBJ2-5	CSVTTGAETQYF	TGCAGCGTTACTACGGGGGCCGAGACCCAGTACTTC
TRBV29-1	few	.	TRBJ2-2	CSVEAGAGELFF	TGCAGCGTTGAGGCAGGGGCCGGGGAGCTGTTTTTT
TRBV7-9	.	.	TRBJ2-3	CASSLRGFDTQYF	TGTGCCAGCAGCTTACGAGGCTTTGATACGCAGTATTTT
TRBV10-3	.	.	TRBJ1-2	CAISDLPESSRVF	TGTGCCATCAGTGATCTCCCTGAAAGCTCCCGGGTTTTC
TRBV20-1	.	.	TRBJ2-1	CSAGVAARLGNDQFF	TGCAGTGCTGGGGTTGCTGCCCGTTTGGGCAATGACCAGTTCTTC
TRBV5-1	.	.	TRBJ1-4	CASRRQTDEKLLF	TGCGCCAGCAGACGACAGACGGATGAAAAACTGCTTTTT
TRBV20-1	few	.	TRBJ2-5	CSARGFGQQETQYF	TGCAGTGCTAGAGGATTTGGGCAGCAAGAGACCCAGTACTTC
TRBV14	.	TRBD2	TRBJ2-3	CASSQDGIAGGLATDTQYF	TGTGCCAGCAGCCAAGATGGCATAGCGGGGGGGCTCGCCACAGATACGCAGTATTTT
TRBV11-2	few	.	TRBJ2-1	CASSSRSDEQFF	TGTGCCAGCAGCTCCCGTTCGGATGAGCAGTTCTTC
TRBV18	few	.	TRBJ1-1	CASSAVREHLNTEAFF	TGTGCCAGCTCGGCCGTTAGGGAACACCTGAACACTGAAGCTTTCTTT
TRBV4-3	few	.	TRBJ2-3	CASSPLRAADAPGDTQYF	TGCGCCAGCAGCCCCCTGAGGGCAGCGGATGCCCCAGGCGACACGCAGTATTTT
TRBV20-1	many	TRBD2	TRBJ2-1	CSVALAGNYNEQFF	TGCAGTGTTGCGTTAGCGGGCAATTACAATGAGCAGTTCTTC
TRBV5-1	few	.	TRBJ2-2	CASSPTGGSGELFF	TGCGCCAGCAGCCCAACCGGTGGGTCCGGGGAGCTGTTTTTT
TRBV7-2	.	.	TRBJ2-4	CASTVVANLAKNIQYF	TGTGCCAGCACCGTTGTAGCGAACTTAGCCAAAAACATTCAGTACTTC